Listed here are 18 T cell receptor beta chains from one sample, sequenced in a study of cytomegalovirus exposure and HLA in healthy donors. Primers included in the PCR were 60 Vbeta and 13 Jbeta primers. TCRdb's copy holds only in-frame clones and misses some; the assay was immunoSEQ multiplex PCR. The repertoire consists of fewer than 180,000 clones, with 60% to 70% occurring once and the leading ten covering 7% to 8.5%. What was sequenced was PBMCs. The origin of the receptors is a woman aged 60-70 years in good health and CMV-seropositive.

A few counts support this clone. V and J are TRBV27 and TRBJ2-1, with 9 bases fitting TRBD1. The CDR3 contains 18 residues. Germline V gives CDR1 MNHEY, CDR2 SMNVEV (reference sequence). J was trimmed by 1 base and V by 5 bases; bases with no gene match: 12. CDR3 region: CASSVTKRQGGSYNEQFF. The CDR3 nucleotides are TGTGCCAGCAGTGTAACAAAAAGACAGGGGGGTTCCTACAATGAGCAGTTCTTC.

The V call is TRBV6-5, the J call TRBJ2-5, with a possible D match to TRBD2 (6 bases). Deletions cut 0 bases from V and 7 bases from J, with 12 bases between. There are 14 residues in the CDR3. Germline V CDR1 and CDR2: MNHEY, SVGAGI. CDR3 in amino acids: CASSYSWRALTQYF. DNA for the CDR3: TGTGCCAGCAGTTACTCTTGGAGGGCCCTGACCCAGTACTTC.

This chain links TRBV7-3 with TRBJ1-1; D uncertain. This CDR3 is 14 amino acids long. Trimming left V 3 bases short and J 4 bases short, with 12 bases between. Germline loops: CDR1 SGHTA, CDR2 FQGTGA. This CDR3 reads CASSFGGLGTEAFF. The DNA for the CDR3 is TGTGCCAGCAGCTTCGGAGGGTTGGGCACTGAAGCTTTCTTT.

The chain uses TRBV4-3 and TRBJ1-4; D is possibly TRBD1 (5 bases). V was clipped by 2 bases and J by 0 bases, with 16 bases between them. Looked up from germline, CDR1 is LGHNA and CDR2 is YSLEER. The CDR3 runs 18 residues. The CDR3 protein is CASSQKRTQGSTNEKLFF. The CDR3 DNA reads TGCGCCAGCAGCCAAAAGCGAACGCAGGGTTCAACTAATGAAAAACTGTTTTTT.

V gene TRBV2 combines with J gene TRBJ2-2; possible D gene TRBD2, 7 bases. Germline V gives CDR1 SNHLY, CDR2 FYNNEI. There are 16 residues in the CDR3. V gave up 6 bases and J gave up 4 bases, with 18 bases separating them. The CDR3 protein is CASRERGGASTGELFF. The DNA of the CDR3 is TGTGCCAGCAGAGAGAGGGGGGGAGCCAGCACCGGGGAGCTGTTTTTT.

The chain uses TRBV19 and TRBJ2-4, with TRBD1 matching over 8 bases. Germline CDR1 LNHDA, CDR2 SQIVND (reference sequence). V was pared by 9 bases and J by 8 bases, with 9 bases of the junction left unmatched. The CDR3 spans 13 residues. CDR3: CASCGQGQYIQYF. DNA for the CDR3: TGTGCCAGCTGCGGACAGGGCCAATACATTCAGTACTTC.

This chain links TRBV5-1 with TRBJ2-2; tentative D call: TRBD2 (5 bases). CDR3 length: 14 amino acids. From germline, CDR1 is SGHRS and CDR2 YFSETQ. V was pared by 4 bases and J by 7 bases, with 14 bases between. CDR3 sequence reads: CASSDLVAGGELFF. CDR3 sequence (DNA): TGCGCCAGCAGCGACTTGGTTGCGGGCGGGGAGCTGTTTTTT. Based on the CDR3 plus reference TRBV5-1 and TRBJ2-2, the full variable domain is KAGVTQTPRYLIKTRGQQVTLSCSPISGHRSVSWYQQTPGQGLQFLFEYFSETQRNKGNFPGRFSGRQFSNSRSEMNVSTLELGDSALYLCASSDLVAGGELFFGEGSRLTVL.

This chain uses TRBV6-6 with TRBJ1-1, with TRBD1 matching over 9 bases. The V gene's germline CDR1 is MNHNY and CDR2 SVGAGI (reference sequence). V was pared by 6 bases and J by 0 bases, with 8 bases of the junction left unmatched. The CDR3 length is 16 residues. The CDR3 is CASRPIRDRVNTEAFF. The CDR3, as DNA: TGTGCCAGCAGACCCATCCGGGACAGGGTGAACACTGAAGCTTTCTTT.

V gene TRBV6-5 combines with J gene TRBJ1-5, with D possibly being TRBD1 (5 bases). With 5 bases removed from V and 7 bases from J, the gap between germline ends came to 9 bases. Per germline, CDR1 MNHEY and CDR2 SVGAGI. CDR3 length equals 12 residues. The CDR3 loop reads CASSTRGQPQHF. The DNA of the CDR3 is TGTGCCAGCAGTACCCGGGGGCAGCCCCAGCATTTT.

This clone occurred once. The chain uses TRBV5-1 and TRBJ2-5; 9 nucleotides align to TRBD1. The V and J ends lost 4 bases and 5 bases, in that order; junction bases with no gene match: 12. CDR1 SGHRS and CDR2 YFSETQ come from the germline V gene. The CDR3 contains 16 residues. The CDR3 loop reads CASSPRAGQGGETQYF. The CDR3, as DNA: TGCGCCAGCAGCCCCAGGGCGGGACAGGGCGGTGAGACCCAGTACTTC. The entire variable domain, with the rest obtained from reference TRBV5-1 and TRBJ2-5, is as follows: KAGVTQTPRYLIKTRGQQVTLSCSPISGHRSVSWYQQTPGQGLQFLFEYFSETQRNKGNFPGRFSGRQFSNSRSEMNVSTLELGDSALYLCASSPRAGQGGETQYFGPGTRLLVL.

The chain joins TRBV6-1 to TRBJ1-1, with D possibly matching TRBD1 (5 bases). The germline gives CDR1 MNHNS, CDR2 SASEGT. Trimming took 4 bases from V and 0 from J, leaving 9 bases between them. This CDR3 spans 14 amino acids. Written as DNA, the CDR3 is TGTGCCAGCAGTGTCCAACAGGTGAACACTGAAGCTTTCTTT. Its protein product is CASSVQQVNTEAFF.

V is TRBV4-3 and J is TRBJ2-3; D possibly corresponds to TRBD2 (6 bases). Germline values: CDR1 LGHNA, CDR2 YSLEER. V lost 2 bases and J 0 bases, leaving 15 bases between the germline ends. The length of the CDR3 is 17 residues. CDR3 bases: TGCGCCAGCAGCCAACTCAGGGAGGCTTCTAGCACAGATACGCAGTATTTT. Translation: CASSQLREASSTDTQYF.

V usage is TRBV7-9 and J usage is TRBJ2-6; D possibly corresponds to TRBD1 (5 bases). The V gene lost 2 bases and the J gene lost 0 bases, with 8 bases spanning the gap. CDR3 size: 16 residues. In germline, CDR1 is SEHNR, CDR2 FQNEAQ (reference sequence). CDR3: CASSLQGNSGANVLTF. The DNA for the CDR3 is TGTGCCAGCAGCTTACAGGGAAACTCTGGGGCCAACGTCCTGACTTTC.

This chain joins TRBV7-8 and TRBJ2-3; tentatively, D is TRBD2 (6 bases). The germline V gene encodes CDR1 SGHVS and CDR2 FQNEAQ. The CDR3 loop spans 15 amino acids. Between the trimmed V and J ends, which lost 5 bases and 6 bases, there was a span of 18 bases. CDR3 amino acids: CASSDPGTSPDTQYF. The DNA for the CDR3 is TGTGCCAGCAGCGACCCTGGGACTTCCCCGGATACGCAGTATTTT.

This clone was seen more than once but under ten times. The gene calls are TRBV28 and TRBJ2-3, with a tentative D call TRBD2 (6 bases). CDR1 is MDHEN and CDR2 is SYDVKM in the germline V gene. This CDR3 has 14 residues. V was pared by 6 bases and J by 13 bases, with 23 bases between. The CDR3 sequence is CASRGSVAVPPEYF. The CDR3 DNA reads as TGTGCCAGCAGAGGATCGGTAGCGGTCCCCCCCGAGTATTTT.

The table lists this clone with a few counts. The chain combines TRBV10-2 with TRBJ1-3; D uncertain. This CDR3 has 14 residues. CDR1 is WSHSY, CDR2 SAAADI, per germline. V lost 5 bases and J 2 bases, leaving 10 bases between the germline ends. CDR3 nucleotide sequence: TGCGCCAGCAGTCCCCCAGTGACTGGAAACACCATATATTTT. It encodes CASSPPVTGNTIYF.

As DNA, the CDR3 is TGCGCCAGCAGCCATGTAGCGGGAGACACCACCGGGGAGCTGTTTTTT. Translation: CASSHVAGDTTGELFF. This chain joins TRBV4-1 and TRBJ2-2; 9 bases are shared with TRBD2. CDR3 length: 16 amino acids. With 3 bases clipped from V and 4 bases from J, the junction kept 6 bases outside the gene matches. The germline V gene encodes CDR1 MGHRA and CDR2 YSYEKL.

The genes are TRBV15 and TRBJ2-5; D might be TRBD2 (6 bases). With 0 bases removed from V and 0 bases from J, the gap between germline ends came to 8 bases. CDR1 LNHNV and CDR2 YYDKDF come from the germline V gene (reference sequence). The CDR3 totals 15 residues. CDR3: CATSRDGGYQETQYF. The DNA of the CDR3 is TGTGCCACCAGCAGAGATGGGGGGTACCAAGAGACCCAGTACTTC.